This T cell receptor beta chain came from a study of blood T cells in healthy people across ages. Next came a second PCR, run for roughly 6 to 11 cycles, which used a sample-barcoded 5' primer along with a J-beta primer mix. TCRdb re-called the 5' RACE reads through MiXCR, storing one row per CDR3 protein. The profile shows about 1.1 million distinct CDR3 sequences, around two fifths of them singletons. Findings and caveats of the study: Compared with aged donors, long-lived donors showed fewer expanded clones, suggesting selection. Getting older went along with TCR beta diversity per million T cells dropping roughly linearly.

The CDR3 spans 14 residues. V lost 5 bases and J lost 0, with 13 bases in between. Germline V gene sequence: CDR1 DFQATT, CDR2 SNEGSKA (reference sequence). Regarding this clonotype: The antigen is not known.

Samples each yielded at least 5.5 micrograms of total RNA. The chain employs TRBV20-1 and TRBJ1-2; maybe TRBD1 (6 bases). The sequencing input was blood. The TCR was taken from a man aged 18 to 35 in good health. The CDR3 region is CSASRDTSNYGYTF. The CDR3 coding sequence is TGCAGTGCTTCCCGGGACACCTCTAACTATGGCTACACCTTC.